Below are 15 T cell receptor beta chains sequenced from a single sample in a study of CD8+CD57+ T cells in acquired aplastic anemia. Flow cytometry had shown expanded CD8+CD57+ cells in the patients chosen for sequencing. TCR beta VDJ combinations and CDR3 sequences were profiled from genomic DNA. TCRdb re-derived calls from the reads in MiXCR, one entry per CDR3 protein. The data show 200,000 or so distinct CDR3 sequences, around 45% seen once. Sequenced material: sorted CD4+, CD8+, or CD8+CD57+ T cells (not recorded which) from PBMCs. The receptors shown here come from a human donor with aplastic anemia.

This clonotype was seen a handful of times. The chain employs TRBV5-1 and TRBJ1-4; no firm D call. The germline gives CDR1 SGHRS, CDR2 YFSETQ. The V and J ends lost 4 bases and 7 bases respectively, with 14 bases between them. This CDR3 contains 14 residues. The CDR3 region is CASSPGVVGEKLFF. The CDR3 DNA sequence: TGCGCCAGCAGCCCCGGGGTGGTGGGTGAAAAACTGTTTTTT.

The chain recombines TRBV19 with TRBJ1-5; TRBD1 aligns across 7 bases. CDR1 and CDR2 (germline): LNHDA, SQIVND (reference sequence). Trimming took 3 bases from V and 5 from J; bases not matched to a gene: 7. CDR3 length: 15 amino acids. The CDR3 DNA sequence: TGTGCCAGTAGTATGAGGGGACAGACCTATCAGCCCCAGCATTTT. Its protein is CASSMRGQTYQPQHF.

The chain recombines TRBV7-2 with TRBJ2-3, with no clear D. CDR1 and CDR2 from the germline V gene are SGHTA and FQGNSA. The CDR3 extends over 11 amino acids. Between the trimmed V and J ends, which lost 5 bases and 4 bases, there was a span of 4 bases. In nucleotides, the CDR3 is TGTGCCAGCAGCCGCCCAGATACGCAGTATTTT. Residues: CASSRPDTQYF.

To note about this clonotype: A read error may explain this, as a much larger clone is one base away. The CDR3 nucleotides read TGTGCCAACAGTGTTGGGACAGGGGTTGGAAACACCTTC. Translation: CANSVGTGVGNTF. The chain employs TRBV2 and TRBJ1-2, with TRBD1 matching 10 bases. The CDR3 is 13 amino acids. Germline lookup yields CDR1 SNHLY and CDR2 FYNNEI.

The chain links TRBV20-1 to TRBJ1-1; D is unclear. The germline V and J ends were trimmed by 3 bases and 3 bases, with 8 bases remaining between them. The CDR3 runs to 12 residues. The germline V gene encodes CDR1 DFQATT and CDR2 SNEGSKA (reference sequence). CDR3 coding DNA: TGCAGTGCTAGGCCTGAGGACACTGAAGCTTTCTTT. Translating gives CSARPEDTEAFF.

The chain joins TRBV2 to TRBJ2-7; 7 nucleotides align to TRBD2. Germline values: CDR1 SNHLY, CDR2 FYNNEI. V trimming: 5 bases; J trimming: 3 bases; junction bases outside the gene matches: 7. The CDR3 covers 14 residues. The DNA of the CDR3 is TGTGCCAGCAGTCCACGGACTAGGCTCTACGAGCAGTACTTC. This sequence encodes CASSPRTRLYEQYF.

Points on this clonotype: Since a much larger clone is just one base distant, this may be a read error. The gene calls are TRBV5-8 and TRBJ1-2, with 8 bases lining up with TRBD1. The CDR3 spans 14 residues. Germline V CDR1 and CDR2: SGHTS, YDEGEE. In DNA form, the CDR3 reads TGTGCCTGCAGAAACAGGGGGGGACCCCGAGGCTACACCTTC. It specifies CACRNRGGPRGYTF.

This chain uses TRBV7-2 with TRBJ2-7; TRBD2 aligns across 10 bases. The CDR3 has 14 amino acids. Germline values: CDR1 SGHTA, CDR2 FQGNSA. J lost 9 bases, V lost 1 base, and 6 bases had no gene match. This CDR3 is CASSLGGAGGLQYF. CDR3 DNA sequence: TGTGCCAGCAGCTTAGGGGGAGCGGGAGGGTTGCAGTACTTC. Filled out from reference TRBV7-2 and TRBJ2-7, the complete variable domain reads GAGVSQSPSNKVTEKGKDVELRCDPISGHTALYWYRQSLGQGLEFLIYFQGNSAPDKSGLPSDRFSAERTGGSVSTLTIQRTQQEDSAVYLCASSLGGAGGLQYFGPGTRLTVT.

Comments on this clonotype: This may be a read error, as it is one base from a much larger clone. The rearrangement links TRBV5-1 to TRBJ2-1; 13 bases agree with TRBD2. Trimming at V came to 0 bases and at J to 8 bases, leaving 5 bases not matched to a gene. The CDR3 is made up of 16 amino acids. Germline values: CDR1 SGHRS, CDR2 YFSETQ. The CDR3, as DNA: TGCGCCAGCAGCTTGGGGACTAGCGGGGGAGGCCATGAGCAGTTCTTC. Amino acid sequence: CASSLGTSGGGHEQFF. Full variable domain (missing parts from reference TRBV5-1 and TRBJ2-1): KAGVTQTPRYLIKTRGQQVTLSCSPISGHRSVSWYQQTPGQGLQFLFEYFSETQRNKGNFPGRFSGRQFSNSRSEMNVSTLELGDSALYLCASSLGTSGGGHEQFFGPGTRLTVL.

This clonotype showed up just a few times. The chain employs TRBV15 and TRBJ1-1; TRBD1 might be the D (5 bases). The ends were cut back, 1 base at V and 5 bases at J, with 11 bases in the middle. Germline values: CDR1 LNHNV, CDR2 YYDKDF (reference sequence). The CDR3 has 14 amino acids. The CDR3: CATSRGTEGTEAFF. CDR3 bases: TGTGCCACCAGCAGAGGTACCGAGGGGACTGAAGCTTTCTTT.

This sequence joins TRBV4-1 and TRBJ1-1, with TRBD1 matching 9 bases. Germline values: CDR1 MGHRA, CDR2 YSYEKL. Trimming cost V 1 base and J 5 bases; bases outside gene matches: 11. This CDR3 comprises 17 residues. In DNA, the CDR3 is TGCGCCAGCAGCCAAGGGGTCTTAGGGACAGGGCGTACTGAAGCTTTCTTT. Its protein product is CASSQGVLGTGRTEAFF.

J is TRBJ1-2 and V is TRBV20-1; D call uncertain. Trimming stripped 0 bases from V and 4 bases from J, with 6 bases between. This CDR3 region has 12 residues. Germline assignment: CDR1 DFQATT and CDR2 SNEGSKA (reference sequence). CDR3: CSARDLLYGYTF. The CDR3, as DNA: TGCAGTGCTAGAGATCTCCTCTATGGCTACACCTTC.

In its sample, this clonotype was seen many times. The rearrangement uses TRBV4-2 and TRBJ1-1; D remains ambiguous. The CDR3 loop spans 15 amino acids. CDR1 is LGHNA, CDR2 YNFKEQ, per germline. Trimming removed 0 bases at V and 1 base at J, with 9 bases between. CDR3 coding DNA: TGTGCCAGCAGCCAAGATCCGGGATCGAACACTGAAGCTTTCTTT. This encodes CASSQDPGSNTEAFF.

The gene calls are TRBV29-1 and TRBJ1-1; TRBD1 might be the D (6 bases). V was clipped by 4 bases and J by 12 bases, with 12 bases between them. Germline-derived CDR1 and CDR2 are SQVTM and ANQGSEA. The CDR3 runs to 10 residues. The CDR3 region has the DNA TGCAGCGTTGCGTGGGGGCGAACTTTCTTT. Residues: CSVAWGRTFF.

This clonotype came up many times. This chain uses TRBV2 with TRBJ1-6; tentative D call: TRBD1 (5 bases). V was shortened by 2 bases and J by 8 bases, with 10 bases between the two germline ends. CDR1 SNHLY and CDR2 FYNNEI come from the germline V gene. This CDR3 spans 14 amino acids. DNA of the CDR3: TGTGCCAGCAGTGAAATCTTGGGGGATTCACCCCTCCACTTT. This gives the protein CASSEILGDSPLHF.